This is a list of T cell receptor beta chains from one sample in a study of lung T cells in sarcoidosis with Löfgren's syndrome. MiXCR was run by TCRdb on the reads, yielding one entry per CDR3 protein. The sample lists roughly 63,000 distinct CDR3 sequences, 21% occurring once. The sequencing sample was made of CD4+ T cells from PBMCs. The source of these receptors is a human donor with sarcoidosis (Löfgren's syndrome or another form), or a control subject (not recorded which). Each CDR3 is given with its conserved first and last residue. A D gene is named only where the DNA matches it firmly. Size is stated for part of the rows, as once, few or many counts, or as a class when the clone is expanded.

clone size	J gene	V gene	D gene	CDR3 length	CDR3 DNA	CDR3 protein
many	TRBJ1-1	TRBV28	NA	13	TGTGCCAGCAGCACAACAGGGAACACTGAAGCTTTCTTT	CASSTTGNTEAFF
many	TRBJ2-2	TRBV28	NA	13	TGTGCCAGCAGTCCCCAGGGTGCCGGGGAGCTGTTTTTT	CASSPQGAGELFF
many	TRBJ2-3	TRBV6-6	NA	14	TGTGCCAGCAGTTACTTGCAGGGCACAGATACGCAGTATTTT	CASSYLQGTDTQYF
NA	TRBJ2-3	TRBV5-1	NA	14	TGCGCCAGCAGCTTGGTTCAGGGCACAGATACGCAGTATTTT	CASSLVQGTDTQYF
many	TRBJ1-2	TRBV7-9	NA	14	TGTGCCAGCAGCTTAGGATCGGGAAACTATGGCTACACCTTC	CASSLGSGNYGYTF
few	TRBJ1-3	TRBV28	TRBD1	16	TGTGCCAGCAGTCCGGCATCGACAGGGGCTGGAAACACCATATATTTT	CASSPASTGAGNTIYF
NA	TRBJ2-3	TRBV24-1	NA	16	TGTGCCACCAGTGATCTCGGTGGAGGGGTGTCAGATACGCAGTATTTT	CATSDLGGGVSDTQYF
many	TRBJ2-1	TRBV6-1	NA	12	TGTGCCGGTCGGCAGGGTGGCAATGAGCAGTTCTTC	CAGRQGGNEQFF
many	TRBJ2-1	TRBV20-1	NA	11	TGCAGTGCTAACGAGGGCTATGAGCAGTTCTTC	CSANEGYEQFF
many	TRBJ2-7	TRBV28	TRBD1	15	TGTGCCAGCAGTTTATCAGGACAGGGGGGTGGCGAGCAGTACTTC	CASSLSGQGGGEQYF
many	TRBJ2-5	TRBV28	NA	14	TGTGCCAGCAGTTTAGGGGGCACGGGTGAGACCCAGTACTTC	CASSLGGTGETQYF
NA	TRBJ2-5	TRBV18	NA	13	TGTGCCAGCTCACCGGCTCAACAAGAGACCCAGTACTTC	CASSPAQQETQYF
many	TRBJ1-6	TRBV20-1	NA	15	TGCAGTGCCCCGGACCCGAGCTCCTATAATTCACCCCTCCACTTT	CSAPDPSSYNSPLHF
few	TRBJ1-1	TRBV19	NA	14	TGTGCCAGTAGGGTGGTCGGAATGAACACTGAAGCTTTCTTT	CASRVVGMNTEAFF